The text below deals with one T cell receptor beta chain. CDR3 and TCR beta VDJ profiling relied on a genomic DNA template. Using its own MiXCR run on the reads, TCRdb lists one record per CDR3 protein. The data contain roughly 98,000 distinct CDR3 sequences, approximately 73% of them singletons. Patients selected for sequencing had displayed CD8+CD57+ cell expansion by flow cytometry. This sample was included in a study of CD8+CD57+ T cells in acquired aplastic anemia. J lost 2 bases, V lost 8 bases, and 4 bases had no gene match. Germline V lookup: CDR1 SNHLY, CDR2 FYNNEI. This CDR3 spans 13 amino acids.

The J gene is TRBJ1-1, the V gene TRBV2, with 8 bases lining up with TRBD1. The source is a human donor with aplastic anemia. Sequencing was performed on sorted CD4+, CD8+, or CD8+CD57+ T cells (not recorded which) from PBMCs. The CDR3 protein is CASRGQGNTEAFF. In DNA form, the CDR3 reads TGTGCCAGCCGAGGACAGGGCAACACTGAAGCTTTCTTT.